This is a list of T cell receptor beta chains from one sample in a study of T cells in Graves' hyperthyroidism and ophthalmopathy. MiXCR, applied by TCRdb to the multiplex PCR reads, yields one record per CDR3 protein. The sample has tens of thousands of distinct CDR3 sequences, roughly 56% seen once. The specimen was peripheral blood or thyroid tissue (not recorded which). The receptors were sampled from a man aged 18 to 29 with Graves' hyperthyroidism. Each CDR3 is given with its conserved first and last residue. The D gene is left open where the match is weak. Part of the rows lack a size; the others show once, few, many or a class for expanded clones.

v_gene	d_gene	j_gene	len	abundance	CDR3aa	CDR3nt
TRBV15	-	TRBJ1-5	15	-	CATSRGDYSNQPQHF	TGTGCCACCAGCAGAGGGGATTATAGCAATCAGCCCCAGCATTTT
TRBV20-1	-	TRBJ1-1	12	medium-sized	CSASAGNTEAFF	TGCAGTGCTAGCGCAGGGAACACTGAAGCTTTCTTT
TRBV10-3	-	TRBJ1-5	14	-	CAIGVGTSNQPQHF	TGTGCCATCGGGGTTGGGACAAGCAATCAGCCCCAGCATTTT
TRBV10-3	TRBD1	TRBJ1-2	13	many	CAISGDRGEGYTF	TGTGCCATCAGTGGGGACAGGGGTGAGGGCTACACCTTC
TRBV11-2	TRBD1	TRBJ1-1	16	many	CASSFTGGEGNTEAFF	TGTGCCAGCAGTTTTACAGGGGGCGAAGGGAACACTGAAGCTTTCTTT
TRBV20-1	TRBD2	TRBJ2-7	15	-	CSARDGRRASYEQYF	TGCAGTGCTAGAGACGGGAGGCGGGCTTCCTACGAGCAGTACTTC
TRBV6-4	TRBD1	TRBJ1-6	13	once	CASSGLTGQSLHF	TGTGCCAGCAGTGGCCTGACAGGGCAATCCCTCCACTTT
TRBV5-1	-	TRBJ1-3	14	many	CASSLESSGNTIYF	TGCGCCAGCAGCTTGGAAAGCTCTGGAAACACCATATATTTT
TRBV5-1	TRBD2	TRBJ2-2	18	-	CASSPPGTSGAVTGELFF	TGCGCCAGCAGCCCTCCTGGGACTAGCGGGGCAGTCACCGGGGAGCTGTTTTTT
TRBV14	-	TRBJ1-4	16	-	CASSQVREPRNEKLFF	TGTGCCAGCAGCCAAGTCCGAGAGCCTCGGAATGAAAAACTGTTTTTT
TRBV5-6	TRBD2	TRBJ2-5	14	many	CASSSGTMLGTQYF	TGTGCCAGCAGCTCCGGGACTATGCTAGGAACCCAGTACTTC
TRBV6-5	-	TRBJ2-2	11	many	CATENTGELFF	TGTGCCACAGAAAACACCGGGGAGCTGTTTTTT
TRBV6-2/TRBV6-3	-	TRBJ2-2	13	many	CASSYLAAGELFF	TGTGCCAGCAGTTATCTAGCCGCCGGGGAGCTGTTTTTT
TRBV20-1	TRBD1	TRBJ2-5	12	many	CSARTGRETQYF	TGCAGTGCTAGGACAGGGAGAGAGACCCAGTACTTC
TRBV7-3	-	TRBJ2-7	15	-	CASSRGRGLLYEQYF	TGTGCCAGCAGCCGGGGGAGGGGGCTCCTCTACGAGCAGTACTTC
TRBV24-1	-	TRBJ2-5	15	-	CATSAQGRLQETQYF	TGTGCCACCAGTGCCCAAGGACGGCTCCAAGAGACCCAGTACTTC
TRBV5-1	-	TRBJ2-7	12	-	CASRDGVYEQYF	TGCGCCAGCAGGGACGGCGTCTACGAGCAGTACTTC
TRBV7-9	TRBD1	TRBJ1-2	16	-	CASSLGSQGAVGGYTF	TGTGCCAGCAGCTTAGGATCCCAGGGGGCTGTCGGTGGCTACACCTTC
TRBV20-1	-	TRBJ2-2	15	-	CSARSEVGNTGELFF	TGCAGTGCTAGGTCTGAGGTTGGAAACACCGGGGAGCTGTTTTTT
TRBV20-1	TRBD1	TRBJ1-5	15	many	CSASRTGGAKQPQHF	TGCAGTGCTAGTAGGACAGGGGGCGCGAAACAGCCCCAGCATTTT
TRBV12-3/TRBV12-4	TRBD2	TRBJ2-3	22	few	CASSSPSSHGLAGGPSTDTQYF	TGTGCCAGCAGCTCGCCCTCCTCACACGGACTAGCGGGAGGGCCTAGCACAGATACGCAGTATTTT
TRBV10-2	TRBD1	TRBJ2-7	14	-	CASSASTGYHEQYF	TGCGCCAGCAGTGCATCGACAGGGTACCACGAGCAGTACTTC